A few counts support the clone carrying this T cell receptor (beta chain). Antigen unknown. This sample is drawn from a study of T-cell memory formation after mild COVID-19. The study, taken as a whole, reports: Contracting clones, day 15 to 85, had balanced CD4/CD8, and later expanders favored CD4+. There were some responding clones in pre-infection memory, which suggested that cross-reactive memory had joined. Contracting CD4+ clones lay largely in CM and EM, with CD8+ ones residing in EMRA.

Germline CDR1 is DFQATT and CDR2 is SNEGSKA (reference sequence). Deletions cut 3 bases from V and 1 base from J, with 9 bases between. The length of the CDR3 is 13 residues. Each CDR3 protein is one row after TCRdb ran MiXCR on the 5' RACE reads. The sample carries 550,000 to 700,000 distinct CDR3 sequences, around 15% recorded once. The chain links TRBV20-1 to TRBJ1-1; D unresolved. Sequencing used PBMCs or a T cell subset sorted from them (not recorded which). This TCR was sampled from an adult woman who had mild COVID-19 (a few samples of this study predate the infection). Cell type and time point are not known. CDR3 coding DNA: TGCAGTGCTAGTTCGGGGAGGAACACTGAAGCTTTCTTT. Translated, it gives CSASSGRNTEAFF.